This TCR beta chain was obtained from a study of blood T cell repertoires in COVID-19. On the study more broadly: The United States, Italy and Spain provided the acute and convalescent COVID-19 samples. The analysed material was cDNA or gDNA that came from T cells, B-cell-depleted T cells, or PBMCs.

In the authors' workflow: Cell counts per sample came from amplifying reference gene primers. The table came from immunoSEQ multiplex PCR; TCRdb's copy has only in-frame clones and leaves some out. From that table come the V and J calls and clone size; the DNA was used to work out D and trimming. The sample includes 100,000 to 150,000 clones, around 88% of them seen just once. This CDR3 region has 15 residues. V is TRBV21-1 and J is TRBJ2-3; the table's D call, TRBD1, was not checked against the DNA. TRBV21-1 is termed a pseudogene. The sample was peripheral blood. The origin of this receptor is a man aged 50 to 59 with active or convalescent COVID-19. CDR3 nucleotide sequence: TGTGCCAGCAGCAAAGATTCCAGATACACAGATACGCAGTATTTT. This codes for CASSKDSRYTDTQYF.